This T cell receptor (beta chain) originates from a study of blood T cell repertoires in COVID-19 (dated by TCRdb to about 2020). Looking at the study overall: Samples covering the acute and convalescent phases of COVID-19 were provided by collaborators in the United States, Italy and Spain. The repertoires were made available in a free public database intended to serve as a resource for research on the immune response to SARS-CoV-2. The prospective study material was composed of cDNA or gDNA derived from T cells, B-cell-depleted T cells, or PBMCs. Where available, HLA class I and class II types were taken from metadata supplied by the sample provider and were not determined by assay-based typing. The dataset comprised deeply sampled blood TCRbeta repertoires from subjects exposed to, actively infected with, or recovered from COVID-19. Sample metadata almost always included a de-identified subject ID, COVID-19 status, age in years and sex. Samples came from the ongoing ImmuneRACE study (first 160 participants) plus 1,254 subjects from 6 global collaborators.

This clone was seen a handful of times. Its antigen specificity is not known. It has no much larger one-base neighbor in the sample; base qualities were not kept. Broad study findings and their caveats: Clinical and demographic metadata were provided uncurated, with the amount varying by source and participant.

The collaborating institutions used their own protocols to collect whole blood in K2EDTA tubes. For TCRbeta analysis, collaborator samples were shipped as frozen whole blood, as isolated PBMCs, or as DNA extracted from either sample type. The immunoSEQ Assay, a bias-controlled multiplex PCR, was used to amplify TCRbeta CDR3 regions from genomic DNA. As for the original processing: The number of nucleated cells in each sample was estimated by amplification of reference gene primers within the assay. To quantify the absolute abundance of each unique TCRbeta CDR3 rearrangement, sequence reads were collapsed and filtered. For each sample, productive Simpson clonality was calculated as the square root of Simpson's diversity index across productive rearrangements. In its TCRdb copy, this immuneACCESS table keeps in-frame sequences only and misses some clones. Where compared with another copy, unresolved V genes explain less than half of these, and the others have no known cause. V, J and clone size are those of that table, while D and trimming were read from the DNA. The sample data list around 130,000 clones, and around 87% of these were observed just once. Clones ranked in the top ten supply more than 2% of the sample.

The TCR sequence derives from a woman between 45 and 65 years old with acute or convalescent COVID-19. Sequenced sample: peripheral blood.

The CDR3 corresponds to CASSYGTGWEQYF. The DNA is as follows: TGCGCCAGCAGCTACGGGACAGGTTGGGAGCAGTACTTC. Rearrangement joined TRBV5-1 to TRBJ2-7, with 8 bases aligning to TRBD1. The CDR3 covers 13 residues, taking in both the cysteine and the phenylalanine. The DNA shown is the 39-base CDR3, in frame from base 1. After removal of 3 bases from V and 7 bases from J, the junction retains 6 bases not matched to a gene. CDR1 and CDR2 are drawn from the germline V gene: SGHRS, YFSETQ.